This paragraph reports one T cell receptor beta chain. Its antigen is unidentified. The assay was immunoSEQ multiplex PCR, and TCRdb's table has in-frame clones only and misses some. The data hold roughly 110,000 clones, with approximately 88% observed a single time. The data were obtained in a study of T cell responses to AZD1222 COVID-19 vaccine. Findings of the study overall: Variant regions that are unmutated are reportedly the target of nearly half of spike-specific TCRs. The span of vaccine-associated CD4 TCRs extended across spike, with dominance at 160-218 and 743-854.

The length of the CDR3 is 18 residues. The germline CDR1 and CDR2 sequences are LNHDA and SQIVND (reference sequence). After removal of 5 bases from V and 8 bases from J, the junction contained 13 bases not matched to a gene. This TCR was recovered from an adult in good health. Here the sequenced sample was peripheral blood, taken on day 0 of AZD1222 vaccination. This chain uses TRBV19 with TRBJ2-1; 15 bases line up with TRBD2. CDR3 nucleotides: TGTGCCAGTAGTCGATACGGACTAGCGGGAGGGCCCGGGGATGAGCAGTTCTTC. The encoded protein is CASSRYGLAGGPGDEQFF.